Following are 14 T cell receptor beta chains from one sample sequenced in a study of T cell changes during pregnancy in multiple sclerosis. Using immunoSEQ multiplex PCR, the repertoire was profiled, and TCRdb retains in-frame clones only, with some absent. The sample has 88,000 or so clones, roughly nine tenths seen once; the top ten hold 2.6%. Sequencing was performed on peripheral blood, taken before pregnancy. The receptors come from a female donor with multiple sclerosis, enrolled in a pregnancy study.

V and J are TRBV6-6 and TRBJ2-1; a weak D match, TRBD2 (6 bases). Trimming removed 5 bases at V and 10 bases at J, with 12 bases between. The CDR3 contains 12 residues. In germline, CDR1 is MNHNY, CDR2 SVGAGI (reference sequence). In DNA, the CDR3 is TGTGCCAGCAGTCGGGAGAGCCCAGAGCAGTTCTTC. It is translated as CASSRESPEQFF.

CDR3 sequence: CASSRGIQETQYF. CDR3 DNA sequence: TGTGCCAGCAGTAGGGGGATTCAAGAGACCCAGTACTTC. This rearrangement joins TRBV28 to TRBJ2-5, with D maybe TRBD1 (6 bases). CDR1 and CDR2 from the germline V gene are MDHEN and SYDVKM. The CDR3 covers 13 residues. The ends were cut back, 5 bases at V and 2 bases at J, with 9 bases in the middle.

The V call is TRBV18, the J call TRBJ1-1; TRBD1 matches 7 bases. V lost 3 bases and J lost 0; bases outside the gene matches: 1. The CDR3 is made up of 14 amino acids. Per germline, CDR1 KGHSH and CDR2 LQKENI. CDR3 amino acids: CASSPDRMNTEAFF. In nucleotides, the CDR3 is TGTGCCAGCTCACCGGACAGGATGAACACTGAAGCTTTCTTT.

V gene TRBV7-8 combines with J gene TRBJ2-1, with 7 bases identical to TRBD2. CDR1 and CDR2 (germline): SGHVS, FQNEAQ. CDR3 size: 15 residues. V lost 4 bases and J lost 4; bases outside the gene matches: 7. CDR3 nucleotide sequence: TGTGCCAGCAGCTCCCTAGCGGACGCATACAATGAGCAGTTCTTC. Translating gives CASSSLADAYNEQFF.

The chain couples TRBV4-3 to TRBJ2-1, with 8 positions matching TRBD2. CDR1 is LGHNA and CDR2 is YSLEER in the germline V gene. The length of the CDR3 is 15 residues. The V segment lost 0 bases and the J segment 3 bases; nucleotides outside the gene matches: 1. The CDR3 DNA sequence: TGCGCCAGCAGCCAAGAGGGACTAGGCTACAATGAGCAGTTCTTC. It codes for CASSQEGLGYNEQFF.

The J gene is TRBJ2-2, the V gene TRBV5-6; 11 positions match TRBD2. The CDR3 consists of 17 residues. The germline CDR1 and CDR2 sequences are SGHDT and YYEEEE. J lost 1 base, V lost 2 bases, and 4 bases had no gene match. Written as DNA, the CDR3 is TGTGCCAGCAGCTTTCAGACTAGCGGGATGAACACCGGGGAGCTGTTTTTT. Encoded protein: CASSFQTSGMNTGELFF.

This chain connects TRBV5-4 to TRBJ2-3, with 10 positions matching TRBD1. Per germline, CDR1 SGHNT and CDR2 YYREEE (reference sequence). The length of the CDR3 is 16 residues. V trimming: 4 bases; J trimming: 5 bases; junction bases outside the gene matches: 10. As DNA, the CDR3 is TGTGCCAGCAGCGTGCCGGGACAGGGGATTATAGATACGCAGTATTTT. Its protein is CASSVPGQGIIDTQYF.

This chain joins TRBV7-2 and TRBJ2-5; 9 positions agree with TRBD1. The CDR3 contains 18 residues. V gave up 6 bases and J gave up 6 bases; unmatched junction bases: 20. Germline V gene sequence: CDR1 SGHTA, CDR2 FQGNSA. CDR3 sequence: CASSLLGPGQGLMKTQYF. CDR3 DNA sequence: TGTGCCAGCAGTCTCTTAGGACCGGGACAGGGACTTATGAAGACCCAGTACTTC. Together with reference TRBV7-2 and TRBJ2-5, the CDR3 gives the full variable domain: GAGVSQSPSNKVTEKGKDVELRCDPISGHTALYWYRQSLGQGLEFLIYFQGNSAPDKSGLPSDRFSAERTGGSVSTLTIQRTQQEDSAVYLCASSLLGPGQGLMKTQYFGPGTRLLVL.

The genes are TRBV28 and TRBJ1-1; 7 bases agree with TRBD1. Germline assignment: CDR1 MDHEN and CDR2 SYDVKM. The length of the CDR3 is 15 residues. V shed 6 bases, J shed 4 bases, and the junction held 11 bases outside the gene matches. CDR3 DNA: TGTGCCAGCAGCCCCTCCGGTACAGGGGTCACTGAAGCTTTCTTT. Protein sequence: CASSPSGTGVTEAFF.

This clone was recorded only once. The chain uses TRBV5-1 and TRBJ2-3; no clear D gene. The length of the CDR3 is 14 residues. V was shortened by 0 bases and J by 2 bases, with 7 bases between the two germline ends. Germline CDR1 reads SGHRS; CDR2 reads YFSETQ. This CDR3 reads CASSLGHNTDTQYF. CDR3 nucleotides: TGCGCCAGCAGCTTGGGACACAACACAGATACGCAGTATTTT. Full variable domain (rest looked up from reference TRBV5-1 and TRBJ2-3): KAGVTQTPRYLIKTRGQQVTLSCSPISGHRSVSWYQQTPGQGLQFLFEYFSETQRNKGNFPGRFSGRQFSNSRSEMNVSTLELGDSALYLCASSLGHNTDTQYFGPGTRLTVL.

This chain connects TRBV27 to TRBJ2-2; D unresolved. The germline V and J ends were trimmed by 5 bases and 3 bases, with 7 bases remaining between them. Germline V gene data show CDR1 as MNHEY and CDR2 as SMNVEV (reference sequence). CDR3 size: 13 residues. The CDR3 region is CASSSAHTGELFF. As DNA, the CDR3 is TGTGCCAGCAGTAGCGCCCACACCGGGGAGCTGTTTTTT.

V usage is TRBV5-1 and J usage is TRBJ2-2, with TRBD1 matching over 8 bases. Germline trimming cut 1 base from V and 5 bases from J; bases unmatched to any gene: 4. The CDR3 runs 15 residues. CDR1 is SGHRS and CDR2 is YFSETQ in the germline V gene. In DNA, the CDR3 is TGCGCCAGCAGCTTGTTAAACAGGGGGACCGGGGAGCTGTTTTTT. It encodes CASSLLNRGTGELFF.

This sequence joins TRBV6-1 and TRBJ1-2; 8 nucleotides align to TRBD1. Germline assignment: CDR1 MNHNS and CDR2 SASEGT. Unmatched junction bases numbered 15, after V lost 5 bases and J lost 10 bases. This CDR3 spans 15 amino acids. Here the CDR3 DNA reads TGTGCCAGCAGTCTTTTCCCTGGACAGGGAATGGACTACACCTTC. It translates to CASSLFPGQGMDYTF.

CDR3 sequence: CASSSGEGTNYGYTF. The CDR3 bases are TGTGCCAGCAGCTCCGGGGAGGGAACTAACTATGGCTACACCTTC. The chain links TRBV7-9 to TRBJ1-2; D call uncertain. Trimming took 4 bases from V and 0 from J, leaving 12 bases between them. The CDR3 is made up of 15 amino acids. Germline lookup yields CDR1 SEHNR and CDR2 FQNEAQ (reference sequence).